This T cell receptor (beta chain) was identified during a study of human T cells and chemical hapten exposure. Documented time point: patch test 2, 6 weeks after DPC sensitization. Treatment defined: therapeutic diphenylcyclopropenone sensitization with weekly scalp DPC. The length of the CDR3 is 12 residues. CDR1 and CDR2 from the germline V gene are LGHDT and YNNKEL (reference sequence). V lost 0 bases and J 10 bases, leaving 9 bases between the germline ends. TCRdb ran MiXCR on the RACE reads and lists one entry per CDR3 protein. The profile shows roughly 54,000 distinct CDR3 sequences, about a tenth of them singletons.

The sequence derives from a woman aged 45-65 years with alopecia areata. Some clones in this sample may be carry-over from other donors' samples. Sample: whole blood, taken in connection with sensitization to the hapten diphenylcyclopropenone (DPC). This rearrangement joins TRBV3-1 to TRBJ1-2, with unresolved D. The chain's CDR3 is CASSQEGLLYTF. The DNA for the CDR3 is TGTGCCAGCAGCCAAGAGGGCCTCCTCTACACCTTC.